The rows below give T cell receptor beta chains drawn from one sample of a study of Ad26.COV2.S vaccination and SARS-CoV-2 variants. The table came from immunoSEQ multiplex PCR; TCRdb's copy has only in-frame clones and leaves some out. The repertoire holds 300,000 to 400,000 clones, with over 75% as singletons. The sample in question was peripheral blood, obtained in a trial of Ad26.COV2.S vaccine versus placebo. These receptors all come from a person aged 18-65 years who received the Ad26.COV2.S COVID-19 vaccine or a placebo. The CDR3 runs from the conserved cysteine through the conserved F or W. D genes are given only for firm matches. Clone size, where shown, is once, few, many, or a class for clones that have expanded.

v_gene	d_gene	j_gene	abundance	CDR3nt	CDR3aa
TRBV30	NA	TRBJ1-1	NA	TGTGCCTGGAGTGTTTTACTCAGTGAAGCTTTCTTT	CAWSVLLSEAFF
TRBV7-2	TRBD2	TRBJ2-1	NA	TGTGCCAGCAGCTTAGATAGCGGGGGGGGCTACAATGAGCAGTTCTTC	CASSLDSGGGYNEQFF
TRBV7-6	TRBD1	TRBJ2-2	NA	TGTGCCAGCAGCCCGACGGACAGGGGAGGAACCGGGGAGCTGTTTTTT	CASSPTDRGGTGELFF
TRBV29-1	NA	TRBJ2-3	NA	TGCAGCGTTGAAGATCTTCGGCAGCTCACGTATACGCAGTATTTT	CSVEDLRQLTYTQYF
TRBV7-3	NA	TRBJ1-6	NA	TGTGCCAGCAGCTCACCGAATTCACCCCTCCACTTT	CASSSPNSPLHF
TRBV14	NA	TRBJ1-1	once	TGTGCCAGCAGCCGTACAACTCGGGCTAACACTGAAGCTTTCTTT	CASSRTTRANTEAFF
TRBV14	NA	TRBJ2-7	NA	TGTGCCAGCAGCCCTCGTTTCGCCGAGCAGTACTTC	CASSPRFAEQYF
TRBV7-9	TRBD1	TRBJ1-1	NA	TGTGCCAGCAGCTTCCCGGACAGGGAGGGTGAAGCTTTCTTT	CASSFPDREGEAFF
TRBV2	NA	TRBJ2-1	NA	TGTGCCAGCAGTCCCTGGACTTCACTGGGGAATGAGCAGTTCTTC	CASSPWTSLGNEQFF
TRBV19	TRBD1	TRBJ2-3	NA	TGTGCCAGTAGGACGGGACAGGGCTCAGATACGCAGTATTTT	CASRTGQGSDTQYF
TRBV12-3/TRBV12-4	TRBD1	TRBJ2-7	NA	TGTGCCAGCAGGGTAACAGGGGCCCACGAGCAGTACTTC	CASRVTGAHEQYF
TRBV5-1	TRBD2	TRBJ2-7	few	TGCGCCAGCAGCTTGGAGGGACTAGGAAGCCACGAGCAGTACTTC	CASSLEGLGSHEQYF
TRBV7-2	TRBD1	TRBJ1-2	NA	TGTGCCAGCAGCTCCGATGGAGGCAGGGGGGTTGGCTACACCTTC	CASSSDGGRGVGYTF
TRBV7-8	TRBD2	TRBJ2-3	NA	TGTGCCAGCATTGACGCCGGGGGGGTTAGCACAGATACGCAGTATTTT	CASIDAGGVSTDTQYF